This is a list of T cell receptor beta chains from one sample in a study of cytomegalovirus exposure and HLA in healthy donors. TCRdb keeps only in-frame clones here, not all; method: immunoSEQ multiplex PCR. The sample has about 230,000 clones; roughly 81% are singletons. The sample was PBMCs. Receptors originate from a girl aged 2-9 years in good health and CMV-seronegative. Both conserved end residues are part of each CDR3. The D gene is left open where the match is weak. Clone size is stated in some rows and not others, as once, few, many or a class when expanded.

j_gene | v_gene | abundance | d_gene | CDR3aa | CDR3nt
TRBJ1-1 | TRBV11-2 | - | - | CASSWTDLNTEAFF | TGTGCCAGCAGCTGGACAGATTTAAACACTGAAGCTTTCTTT
TRBJ2-7 | TRBV10-3 | - | - | CAISESGQYYEQYF | TGTGCCATCAGTGAGTCTGGACAGTACTACGAGCAGTACTTC
TRBJ2-7 | TRBV9 | - | TRBD2 | CASSPDPIRDYSYEQYF | TGTGCCAGCAGCCCTGACCCAATCCGGGACTACTCCTACGAGCAGTACTTC
TRBJ2-7 | TRBV19 | - | TRBD1 | CASSIGGTAYEQYF | TGTGCCAGTAGTATTGGTGGGACAGCCTACGAGCAGTACTTC
TRBJ2-7 | TRBV4-1 | - | TRBD2 | CASSQVELAGGPYEQYF | TGCGCCAGCAGCCAAGTCGAACTAGCGGGGGGCCCCTACGAGCAGTACTTC
TRBJ2-3 | TRBV11-2 | - | - | CASSHVHDTQYF | TGTGCCAGCAGCCACGTACATGATACGCAGTATTTT
TRBJ2-3 | TRBV30 | - | TRBD2 | CAWSGTSGRVDTQYF | TGTGCCTGGAGTGGGACTAGCGGGAGGGTAGATACGCAGTATTTT
TRBJ2-7 | TRBV2 | - | - | CASAVRWYEQYF | TGTGCCAGCGCAGTGAGGTGGTACGAGCAGTACTTC
TRBJ2-1 | TRBV14 | once | - | CASSQDQVINEQFF | TGTGCCAGCAGCCAAGATCAGGTTATCAATGAGCAGTTCTTC
TRBJ2-7 | TRBV7-2 | - | TRBD1 | CASSLVRRTGPYEQYF | TGTGCCAGCAGCTTAGTGCGGAGGACAGGGCCCTACGAGCAGTACTTC
TRBJ2-5 | TRBV4-2 | few | TRBD2 | CASSPSGRGETQYF | TGTGCCAGCAGCCCTAGCGGGAGGGGAGAGACCCAGTACTTC
TRBJ2-3 | TRBV7-6 | - | TRBD2 | CASSMGLAGGRRTDTQYF | TGTGCCAGCAGCATGGGACTAGCGGGGGGGCGGCGCACAGATACGCAGTATTTT
TRBJ2-3 | TRBV7-9 | - | - | CASSLVQSIADTQYF | TGTGCCAGCAGCTTAGTCCAAAGTATAGCAGATACGCAGTATTTT
TRBJ1-6 | TRBV7-9 | - | TRBD1 | CASSFVGGNYNSPLHF | TGTGCCAGCAGCTTCGTAGGGGGCAACTATAATTCACCCCTCCACTTT
TRBJ2-7 | TRBV15 | few | - | CATSRDIGTYYEQYF | TGTGCCACCAGCAGAGATATTGGGACTTACTACGAGCAGTACTTC
TRBJ1-2 | TRBV19 | few | TRBD1 | CASSLRDSHSYSYGYTF | TGTGCCAGTAGTCTTCGGGACAGTCATAGTTATAGCTATGGCTACACCTTC
TRBJ2-7 | TRBV27 | once | TRBD2 | CASSPGGSYEQYF | TGTGCCAGCAGCCCGGGGGGCTCCTACGAGCAGTACTTC
TRBJ2-7 | TRBV2 | few | TRBD2 | CASTGTSGRPYEQYF | TGTGCCAGCACCGGGACTAGCGGGAGACCTTACGAGCAGTACTTC
TRBJ2-5 | TRBV7-9 | - | TRBD1 | CASSASTGEETQYF | TGTGCCAGCAGCGCATCGACAGGGGAAGAGACCCAGTACTTC
TRBJ2-5 | TRBV5-4 | - | - | CASNVRGQETQYF | TGTGCCAGCAATGTTCGGGGGCAAGAGACCCAGTACTTC
TRBJ2-7 | TRBV25-1 | - | TRBD1 | CASSDQGVGEQYF | TGTGCCAGCAGTGACCAGGGGGTGGGAGAGCAGTACTTC
TRBJ2-1 | TRBV9 | few | TRBD2 | CASSPTPGLVSNEQFF | TGTGCCAGCAGCCCAACCCCGGGACTAGTCTCCAATGAGCAGTTCTTC
TRBJ2-4 | TRBV12-2 | - | - | CASRSTRDIAKNIQYF | TGTGCAAGTCGCTCTACCCGGGACATAGCCAAAAACATTCAGTACTTC